These 30 T cell receptor beta chains were all obtained from the same sample, sequenced in a study of blood T cell repertoires in COVID-19. Clones were read by immunoSEQ multiplex PCR, and TCRdb kept only the in-frame ones, dropping some. The data contain more than 30,000 clones, about 88% of them seen just once; the ten biggest clones take up roughly 23%. Sequencing was done on a sample of peripheral blood. The receptors were gathered from a woman older than 75 with active or convalescent COVID-19.

The chain employs TRBV28 and TRBJ2-3; 8 bases map to TRBD1. The ends lost 7 bases at V and 4 bases at J; junction bases unmatched: 7. CDR3 length: 14 residues. Germline V CDR1 and CDR2: MDHEN, SYDVKM. The CDR3 coding sequence is TGTGCCAGCAAAAGGACAGGGCAATCAGATACGCAGTATTTT. Protein product: CASKRTGQSDTQYF.

The chain has TRBV11-2 and TRBJ2-1; 7 bases align to TRBD2. Germline CDR1 SGHAT, CDR2 FQNNGV. Unmatched junction bases numbered 6, after V lost 1 base and J lost 3 bases. This CDR3 is 16 amino acids long. CDR3 DNA: TGTGCCAGCAGCTTAGGGGCCAGCGGGGACTACAATGAGCAGTTCTTC. Translated: CASSLGASGDYNEQFF.

V and J are TRBV19 and TRBJ2-3, with D possibly being TRBD2 (7 bases). The CDR3 runs to 15 residues. V lost 3 bases and J lost 6, with 16 bases in between. Germline V gene lookup returns CDR1 LNHDA and CDR2 SQIVND (reference sequence). CDR3 sequence reads: CASSIGGGAEDTQYF. The CDR3 DNA sequence: TGTGCCAGTAGTATCGGAGGGGGGGCCGAGGATACGCAGTATTTT.

This clone was detected only a few times. The V gene is TRBV28, the J gene TRBJ1-2; 8 bases fit TRBD1. V lost 3 bases and J lost 1; bases outside the gene matches: 7. Germline assignment: CDR1 MDHEN and CDR2 SYDVKM. The CDR3 spans 16 residues. Here the CDR3 DNA reads TGTGCCAGCAGTTTGGAGCTCGGACAGGGTAACTATGGCTACACCTTC. Amino acid sequence: CASSLELGQGNYGYTF.

The chain employs TRBV20-1 and TRBJ2-5; 10 nucleotides match TRBD1. The CDR3 runs 14 residues. CDR1 and CDR2 (germline): DFQATT, SNEGSKA (reference sequence). V lost 3 bases, J lost 7 bases, and 8 bases stayed unmatched. The CDR3 DNA sequence: TGCAGTGCTAGTAGGGACAGGGGAGAAGGGACCCAGTACTTC. As protein: CSASRDRGEGTQYF.

This clone was counted a single time. The genes are TRBV9 and TRBJ2-5; 9 bases match TRBD2. Germline V lookup: CDR1 SGDLS, CDR2 YYNGEE. V gave up 0 bases and J gave up 1 base; unmatched junction bases: 4. The CDR3 has 16 amino acids. CDR3 region: CASSVASGGSQETQYF. CDR3 coding DNA: TGTGCCAGCAGCGTAGCGAGCGGGGGGAGCCAAGAGACCCAGTACTTC.

The V and J genes are TRBV6-5 and TRBJ2-3; 9 bases align to TRBD1. Trimming removed 4 bases from V and 0 bases from J; junction bases left unmatched: 5. The CDR3 runs to 16 residues. Germline V gene sequence: CDR1 MNHEY, CDR2 SVGAGI. CDR3 loop: CASSSGTGRSTDTQYF. CDR3 DNA sequence: TGTGCCAGCAGTTCCGGGACAGGGAGAAGCACAGATACGCAGTATTTT.

V gene TRBV5-4 combines with J gene TRBJ2-7; maybe TRBD2 (6 bases). V lost 0 bases and J lost 3, with 13 bases in between. Germline loops: CDR1 SGHNT, CDR2 YYREEE (reference sequence). This CDR3 is built from 15 residues. CDR3 nucleotide sequence: TGTGCCAGCAGCTTGGGGAGGGGTAGCGGCTACGAGCAGTACTTC. It specifies CASSLGRGSGYEQYF. Looking up the rest from reference TRBV5-4 and TRBJ2-7 gives the full variable domain: ETGVTQSPTHLIKTRGQQVTLRCSSQSGHNTVSWYQQALGQGPQFIFQYYREEENGRGNFPPRFSGLQFPNYSSELNVNALELDDSALYLCASSLGRGSGYEQYFGPGTRLTVT.

CDR3 region: CASRLACTASLNYGYTF. The CDR3, as DNA: TGTGCAAGTCGCTTAGCGTGTACAGCCTCCCTGAACTATGGCTACACCTTC. The chain carries TRBV12-2 and TRBJ1-2; the table assigns TRBD1, which was not confirmed against the DNA. TRBV12-2 is labeled a pseudogene. The CDR3 extends over 17 amino acids.

This clone occurred a few times. The chain joins TRBV3-1 (or the pseudogene TRBV3-2) to TRBJ1-1; D remains unclear. The CDR3 consists of 14 residues. V was pared by 3 bases and J by 0 bases, with 8 bases between. From germline, CDR1 is LGHDT and CDR2 YNNKEL (reference sequence). CDR3 sequence: CASSHLGMNTEAFF. CDR3 DNA: TGTGCCAGCAGCCATTTGGGCATGAACACTGAAGCTTTCTTT.

This clone was seen only a few times. The J gene is TRBJ2-1, the V gene TRBV5-1; maybe TRBD1 (5 bases). Trimming took off 0 bases at V and 2 bases at J, with 18 bases between the two ends. The V gene's germline CDR1 is SGHRS and CDR2 YFSETQ. The CDR3 is 18 residues long. DNA of the CDR3: TGCGCCAGCAGCTTGGACAGGAGCGCATATCCAACCTACAATGAGCAGTTCTTC. It specifies CASSLDRSAYPTYNEQFF. The full variable domain, completed using reference TRBV5-1 and TRBJ2-1, is KAGVTQTPRYLIKTRGQQVTLSCSPISGHRSVSWYQQTPGQGLQFLFEYFSETQRNKGNFPGRFSGRQFSNSRSEMNVSTLELGDSALYLCASSLDRSAYPTYNEQFFGPGTRLTVL.

This rearrangement joins TRBV19 to TRBJ1-5; 7 positions agree with TRBD1. The CDR3 spans 15 residues. Germline-derived CDR1 and CDR2 are LNHDA and SQIVND (reference sequence). V lost 4 bases, J lost 2 bases, and 5 bases stayed unmatched. The CDR3 nucleotides are TGTGCCAGTAGTACGACCGGGACAGGCAATCAGCCCCAGCATTTT. This sequence encodes CASSTTGTGNQPQHF.

V is TRBV3-1 (or the pseudogene TRBV3-2) and J is TRBJ1-2; D not resolved. The CDR3 sequence is 14 residues long. Germline CDR1 LGHDT, CDR2 YNNKEL (reference sequence). V lost 0 bases, J lost 8 bases, and 13 bases lay in between. In DNA, the CDR3 is TGTGCCAGCAGCCAAGATGCAAAGGGAGAAGGCTACACCTTC. Its translation is CASSQDAKGEGYTF.

On this clone itself: A read error may produce the germline difference seen at one junction end. V usage is TRBV27 and J usage is TRBJ2-1; 8 bases align to TRBD2. Germline CDR1 and CDR2: MNHEY and SMNVEV (reference sequence). There are 12 residues in the CDR3. This CDR3 reads CASAVLRTSLVF. In DNA, the CDR3 is TGTGCCAGCGCCGTACTCAGGACTAGCTTGGTCTTC.

This sequence joins TRBV2 and TRBJ2-1; the match to TRBD2 covers 14 bases. This CDR3 comprises 16 residues. Germline CDR1 is SNHLY and CDR2 is FYNNEI. The V segment lost 10 bases and the J segment 4 bases; nucleotides outside the gene matches: 9. The CDR3 DNA reads as TGTGCCACCACCTGGGGGACTAGCGGGGGATACAATGAGCAGTTCTTC. Translation: CATTWGTSGGYNEQFF.

This sequence joins TRBV28 and TRBJ1-2; tentative D call: TRBD1 (6 bases). Trimming took 3 bases from V and 8 from J, leaving 16 bases between them. CDR3 length: 14 residues. Germline CDR1 and CDR2: MDHEN and SYDVKM. This CDR3 is CASSFLQGWEGYTF. The CDR3 DNA reads as TGTGCCAGCAGTTTCCTACAGGGATGGGAAGGCTACACCTTC.

This clone has more than one count but fewer than ten. The chain has TRBV19 and TRBJ2-1, with 9 bases identical to TRBD2. Germline V gene lookup returns CDR1 LNHDA and CDR2 SQIVND (reference sequence). With V trimmed by 7 bases and J by 2 bases, 6 bases remained unmatched. The CDR3 has 15 residues. The CDR3 reads CASKVRGGPYNEQFF. The CDR3 DNA reads as TGTGCCAGTAAGGTGCGGGGGGGCCCCTACAATGAGCAGTTCTTC.

The chain has TRBV6-5 and TRBJ2-1; TRBD1 matches 7 bases. The trim removed 6 bases at V and 6 bases at J, leaving 8 bases unmatched. The CDR3 extends over 14 amino acids. Germline CDR1 and CDR2: MNHEY and SVGAGI. CDR3 protein: CASRPGQSRNEQFF. CDR3 coding DNA: TGTGCCAGCAGACCGGGACAGTCCCGCAATGAGCAGTTCTTC.

The chain carries TRBV25-1 and TRBJ2-1; TRBD2 is a possible D gene (6 bases). Germline V gene sequence: CDR1 MGHDK, CDR2 SYGVNS. The CDR3 has 15 amino acids. The V end was cut by 1 base, the J end by 0 bases, with 7 bases between. The CDR3 loop is CASSEWRASYNEQFF. CDR3 DNA sequence: TGTGCCAGCAGTGAATGGAGGGCCTCCTACAATGAGCAGTTCTTC.

The rearrangement uses TRBV28 and TRBJ2-7; a weak D match, TRBD1 (5 bases). V lost 5 bases and J lost 4, with 12 bases in between. CDR3 size: 13 residues. CDR1 MDHEN and CDR2 SYDVKM come from the germline V gene. Here the CDR3 reads CASSPLGLYEQYF. For the CDR3, the DNA is TGTGCCAGCAGTCCCCTGGGGCTGTACGAGCAGTACTTC.

The V gene is TRBV12-3 or TRBV12-4, the J gene TRBJ2-2; no clear D gene. V shed 1 base and J shed 4 bases, with 4 bases lying between them. The CDR3 has 13 residues. The CDR3 nucleotides are TGTGCCAGCAGTTTAGATAGCACCGGGGAGCTGTTTTTT. Residues: CASSLDSTGELFF.

The V gene is TRBV5-4, the J gene TRBJ1-2; 9 bases match TRBD1. This CDR3 is built from 13 residues. In germline, CDR1 is SGHNT, CDR2 YYREEE (reference sequence). V lost 2 bases, J lost 6 bases, and 2 bases stayed unmatched. The CDR3 reads CASSLQGADGYTF. CDR3 nucleotide sequence: TGTGCCAGCAGCTTACAGGGGGCGGATGGCTACACCTTC.

V usage is TRBV6-6 and J usage is TRBJ2-1; 9 bases map to TRBD1. V gave up 8 bases and J gave up 8 bases; unmatched junction bases: 10. Germline assignment: CDR1 MNHNY and CDR2 SVGAGI (reference sequence). The CDR3 length is 14 residues. This CDR3 is CASHMTGGGDEQFF. The CDR3 nucleotides read TGTGCCAGCCACATGACAGGGGGAGGGGATGAGCAGTTCTTC.

This clone was found once. The chain carries TRBV6-1 and TRBJ1-5, with 8 bases matching TRBD1. Per the germline V gene, CDR1 is MNHNS and CDR2 is SASEGT. With 1 base clipped from V and 4 bases from J, the junction kept 9 bases outside the gene matches. CDR3 length: 17 amino acids. CDR3 DNA: TGTGCCAGCAGTGAAGGTCAGGGGGCCATTAGAAATCAGCCCCAGCATTTT. This encodes CASSEGQGAIRNQPQHF.

This chain links TRBV5-4 with TRBJ2-7; the match to TRBD2 covers 16 bases. Germline CDR1 is SGHNT and CDR2 is YYREEE (reference sequence). Unmatched junction bases numbered 9, after V lost 4 bases and J lost 5 bases. The CDR3 sequence is 17 residues long. The CDR3 loop reads CASSTGLAGGPFNEQYF. CDR3 nucleotides: TGTGCCAGCAGCACGGGACTAGCGGGGGGGCCTTTCAACGAGCAGTACTTC. Combining the CDR3 with reference TRBV5-4 and TRBJ2-7 gives the whole variable domain ETGVTQSPTHLIKTRGQQVTLRCSSQSGHNTVSWYQQALGQGPQFIFQYYREEENGRGNFPPRFSGLQFPNYSSELNVNALELDDSALYLCASSTGLAGGPFNEQYFGPGTRLTVT.

The rearrangement uses TRBV9 and TRBJ2-3; tentative D call: TRBD1 (6 bases). V was pared by 0 bases and J by 8 bases, with 16 bases between. This CDR3 contains 15 residues. Germline CDR1 reads SGDLS; CDR2 reads YYNGEE. The CDR3 DNA sequence: TGTGCCAGCAGCGTAGGGGACACAGGAAAGGGTACGCAGTATTTT. Translated: CASSVGDTGKGTQYF.

This chain links TRBV24-1 with TRBJ2-1; possibly TRBD1 for D (6 bases). From germline, CDR1 is KGHDR and CDR2 SFDVKD. CDR3 size: 15 residues. V shed 0 bases and J shed 6 bases, with 11 bases lying between them. CDR3 sequence reads: CATSDLGTGINEQFF. The CDR3 region has the DNA TGTGCCACCAGTGATTTGGGAACAGGGATCAATGAGCAGTTCTTC.

J is TRBJ2-5 and V is TRBV5-1; TRBD2 matches 13 bases. After removal of 0 bases from V and 3 bases from J, the junction contained 2 bases not matched to a gene. This CDR3 region has 16 residues. Germline values: CDR1 SGHRS, CDR2 YFSETQ. CDR3 in DNA: TGCGCCAGCAGCTTGGGAGGACTAGCGGGGGAAGAGACCCAGTACTTC. Protein sequence: CASSLGGLAGEETQYF.

CDR3 DNA sequence: TGTGCCAGCAGTGAAGCGCTTCATGGGGGCGACGAGCAGTACTTC. Translating it yields CASSEALHGGDEQYF. This sequence joins TRBV6-1 and TRBJ2-7, with a possible D match to TRBD1 (6 bases). The V end lost 0 bases, the J end lost 5 bases, and 14 bases lay between the germline ends. The CDR3 loop spans 15 amino acids. Germline loops: CDR1 MNHNS, CDR2 SASEGT.

The chain carries TRBV30 and TRBJ1-2; no firm D call. CDR1 is GTSNPN and CDR2 is SVGIG in the germline V gene (reference sequence). The V and J ends lost 0 bases and 6 bases respectively, with 11 bases between them. The CDR3 spans 13 residues. The CDR3 protein is CAWSVRTTDGYTF. For the CDR3, the DNA is TGTGCCTGGAGTGTACGGACTACAGATGGCTACACCTTC. The whole variable domain, filled in from reference TRBV30 and TRBJ1-2, reads SQTIHQWPATLVQPVGSPLSLECTVEGTSNPNLYWYRQAAGRGLQLLFYSVGIGQISSEVPQNLSASRPQDRQFILSSKKLLLSDSGFYLCAWSVRTTDGYTFGSGTRLTVV.